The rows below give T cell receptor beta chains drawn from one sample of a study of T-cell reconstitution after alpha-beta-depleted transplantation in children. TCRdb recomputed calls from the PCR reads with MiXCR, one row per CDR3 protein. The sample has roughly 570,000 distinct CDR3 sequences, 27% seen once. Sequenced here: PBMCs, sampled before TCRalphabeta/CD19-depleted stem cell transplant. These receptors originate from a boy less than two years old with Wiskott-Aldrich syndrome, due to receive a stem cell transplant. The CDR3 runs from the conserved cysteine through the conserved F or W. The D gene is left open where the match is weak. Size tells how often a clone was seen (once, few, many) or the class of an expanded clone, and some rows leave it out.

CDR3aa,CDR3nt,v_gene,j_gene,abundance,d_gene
CASSPRPSPTQYF,TGTGCCAGCAGCCCCCGACCCTCCCCTACGCAGTATTTT,TRBV5-6,TRBJ2-3,few,.
CASSLALVDSYEQYF,TGCGCCAGCAGCTTGGCTCTAGTCGACTCCTACGAGCAGTACTTC,TRBV5-1,TRBJ2-7,few,.
CASSRLLAGGINTQYF,TGTGCCAGTAGCCGCCTTCTAGCGGGAGGGATCAATACGCAGTATTTT,TRBV19,TRBJ2-3,.,TRBD2
CASSLDWGNYGYTF,TGTGCCAGCAGCTTAGATTGGGGGAACTATGGCTACACCTTC,TRBV7-8,TRBJ1-2,few,.
CATSRTTTSEQYF,TGTGCCACCAGCCGCACTACTACAAGCGAGCAGTACTTC,TRBV15,TRBJ2-7,few,.
CASSFRQGRNQPQHF,TGTGCCAGCAGTTTCCGCCAGGGTCGCAATCAGCCCCAGCATTTT,TRBV12-3/TRBV12-4,TRBJ1-5,few,.
CASSLIFRDTEAFF,TGTGCCAGCAGTTTAATATTCAGGGACACTGAAGCTTTCTTT,TRBV12-3/TRBV12-4,TRBJ1-1,.,.
CAISTGLAYQETQYF,TGTGCCATCAGCACGGGACTAGCGTATCAAGAGACCCAGTACTTC,TRBV10-3,TRBJ2-5,few,TRBD2
CSVVAGVIMHTQYF,TGCAGCGTTGTGGCAGGGGTTATAATGCATACGCAGTATTTT,TRBV29-1,TRBJ2-3,.,.
CASSTQGLAYNEQFF,TGCGCCAGCAGCACCCAGGGGCTAGCCTACAATGAGCAGTTCTTC,TRBV4-1,TRBJ2-1,once,.
CASSLREATGGETQYF,TGCGCCAGCAGCTTGCGGGAGGCGACGGGCGGGGAGACCCAGTACTTC,TRBV5-1,TRBJ2-5,.,TRBD2
CASSRTSGPGKKNIQYF,TGTGCCAGCAGCCGGACTAGCGGGCCAGGGAAAAAAAACATTCAGTACTTC,TRBV6-1,TRBJ2-4,.,TRBD2
CASSFKGWGQPQHF,TGTGCCAGCAGTTTCAAGGGGTGGGGTCAGCCCCAGCATTTT,TRBV27,TRBJ1-5,few,.
CSARPRGQLNSPLHF,TGCAGTGCTAGACCTCGGGGACAGCTTAATTCACCCCTCCACTTT,TRBV20-1,TRBJ1-6,few,TRBD1
CASSLAGFNTEAFF,TGTGCCAGCAGTTTAGCAGGGTTCAACACTGAAGCTTTCTTT,TRBV12-3/TRBV12-4,TRBJ1-1,many,.
CASALDPWGTEAFF,TGCGCCAGCGCCCTAGATCCCTGGGGCACTGAAGCTTTCTTT,TRBV5-1,TRBJ1-1,few,.
CASDSDRVTDTQYF,TGTGCCAGCGATTCGGACAGGGTCACAGATACGCAGTATTTT,TRBV6-1,TRBJ2-3,.,TRBD1
CSASAGGLSSGNEQFF,TGCAGTGCTAGTGCAGGGGGCTTATCGAGTGGGAATGAGCAGTTCTTC,TRBV20-1,TRBJ2-1,.,TRBD1
CASSHGTVQYF,TGTGCCAGCAGTCACGGGACGGTGCAGTACTTC,TRBV12-3/TRBV12-4,TRBJ2-7,few,.
CSASAVYAYNEQFF,TGCAGTGCTAGCGCGGTATATGCCTACAATGAGCAGTTCTTC,TRBV20-1,TRBJ2-1,.,.
CASSMARTVTDTQYF,TGTGCCAGTAGTATGGCCCGGACAGTCACAGATACGCAGTATTTT,TRBV19,TRBJ2-3,few,.
CAISESLAHEQYF,TGTGCCATCAGTGAGTCGCTAGCGCACGAGCAGTACTTC,TRBV10-3,TRBJ2-7,.,.
CSASLLGLAPYNEQFF,TGCAGTGCTAGCCTTTTAGGGCTAGCGCCCTACAATGAGCAGTTCTTC,TRBV20-1,TRBJ2-1,few,.
CAIRDSCHQPQHF,TGTGCCATCAGGGACAGTTGCCATCAGCCCCAGCATTTT,TRBV10-3,TRBJ1-5,.,.
CSARIRKIAKNIQYF,TGCAGTGCTAGAATCAGAAAGATAGCCAAAAACATTCAGTACTTC,TRBV20-1,TRBJ2-4,few,.
CASSLESPLHTDTQYF,TGCGCCAGCAGCTTGGAGTCGCCTCTACACACGGATACGCAGTATTTT,TRBV5-1,TRBJ2-3,few,.
CSVDPGGETQYF,TGCAGCGTTGATCCGGGCGGCGAGACCCAGTACTTC,TRBV29-1,TRBJ2-5,.,.
CASSSTSSSGRRTLRVTQYF,TGTGCCAGCAGCTCCACATCTTCTAGCGGGAGGCGAACTCTCAGGGTTACGCAGTATTTT,TRBV4-2,TRBJ2-3,few,TRBD2
CSASGQGREKLFF,TGCAGTGCTAGTGGGCAGGGACGCGAAAAACTGTTTTTT,TRBV20-1,TRBJ1-4,.,.
CASSVVASGSGEQFF,TGTGCCAGCAGCGTAGTGGCTAGCGGGAGTGGTGAGCAGTTCTTC,TRBV9,TRBJ2-1,.,TRBD2